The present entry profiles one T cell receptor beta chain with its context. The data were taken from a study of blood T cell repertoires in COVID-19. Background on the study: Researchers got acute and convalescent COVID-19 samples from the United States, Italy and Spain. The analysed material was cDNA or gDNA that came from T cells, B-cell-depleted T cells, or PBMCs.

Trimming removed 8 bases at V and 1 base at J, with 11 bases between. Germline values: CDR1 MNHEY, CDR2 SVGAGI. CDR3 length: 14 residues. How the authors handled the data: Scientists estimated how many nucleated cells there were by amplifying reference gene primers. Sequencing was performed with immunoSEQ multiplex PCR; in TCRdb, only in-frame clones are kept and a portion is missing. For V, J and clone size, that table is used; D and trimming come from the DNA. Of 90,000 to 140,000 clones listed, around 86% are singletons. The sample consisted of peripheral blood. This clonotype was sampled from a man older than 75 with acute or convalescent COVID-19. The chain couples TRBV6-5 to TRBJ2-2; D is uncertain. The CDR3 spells CASFPGMNTGELFF. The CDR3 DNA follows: TGTGCCAGCTTCCCAGGAATGAACACCGGGGAGCTGTTTTTT.